The sequence of this TCR beta chain was determined in a study of blood T cell repertoires in COVID-19. The overall study: Samples of COVID-19 (acute and convalescent) were obtained from the United States, Italy and Spain. The analysed material was cDNA or gDNA that came from T cells, B-cell-depleted T cells, or PBMCs.

Germline CDR1 SGHTA, CDR2 FQGNSA. V lost 3 bases, J lost 15 bases, and 15 bases lay in between. This CDR3 has 12 residues. Per the original methods: Nucleated cell counts were estimated from reference gene primer amplification. Data came from immunoSEQ multiplex PCR; TCRdb stores just in-frame clones and leaves some out. D and trimming come from the DNA, and the V and J calls and clone size come from that table. The table has under 130,000 clones, approximately 69% seen once. This clone was seen a few times. Sequenced sample: peripheral blood. The clonotype comes from a man aged 80 or over with acute or convalescent COVID-19. The rearrangement joins TRBV7-2 to TRBJ2-1; possibly TRBD1 for D (5 bases). In DNA form, the CDR3 reads TGTGCCAGCAGCTTCAGTCTTCAGGGTTTGTTCTTC. Residues: CASSFSLQGLFF. Complete variable domain (other parts from reference TRBV7-2 and TRBJ2-1): GAGVSQSPSNKVTEKGKDVELRCDPISGHTALYWYRQSLGQGLEFLIYFQGNSAPDKSGLPSDRFSAERTGGSVSTLTIQRTQQEDSAVYLCASSFSLQGLFFGPGTRLTVL.